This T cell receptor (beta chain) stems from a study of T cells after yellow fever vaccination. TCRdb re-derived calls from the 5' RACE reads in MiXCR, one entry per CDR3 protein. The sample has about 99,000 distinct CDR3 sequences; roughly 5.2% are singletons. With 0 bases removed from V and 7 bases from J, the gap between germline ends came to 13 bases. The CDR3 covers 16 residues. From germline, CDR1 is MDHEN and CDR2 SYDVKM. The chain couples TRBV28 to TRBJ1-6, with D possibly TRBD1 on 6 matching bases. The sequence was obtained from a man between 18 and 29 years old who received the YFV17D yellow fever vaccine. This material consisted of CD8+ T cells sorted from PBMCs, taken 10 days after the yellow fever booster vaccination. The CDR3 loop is CASSLWDSIDNSPLHF. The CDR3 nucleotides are TGTGCCAGCAGTTTATGGGACAGCATTGACAATTCACCCCTCCACTTT.